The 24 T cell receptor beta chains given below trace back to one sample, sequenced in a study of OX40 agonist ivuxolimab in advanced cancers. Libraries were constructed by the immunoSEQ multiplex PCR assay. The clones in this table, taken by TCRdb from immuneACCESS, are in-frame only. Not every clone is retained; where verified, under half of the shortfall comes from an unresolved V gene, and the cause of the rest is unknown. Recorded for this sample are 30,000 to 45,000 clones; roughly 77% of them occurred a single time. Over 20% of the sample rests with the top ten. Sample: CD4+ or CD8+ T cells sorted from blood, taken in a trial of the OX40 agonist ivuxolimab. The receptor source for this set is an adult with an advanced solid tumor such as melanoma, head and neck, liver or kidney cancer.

CDR3 coding DNA: TGTGCCAGTCGATCAGGACAGGGTCGGGACGGCTACACCTTC. It specifies CASRSGQGRDGYTF. The V call is TRBV19, the J call TRBJ1-2; 8 bases fit TRBD1. The CDR3 has 14 amino acids. With V trimmed by 8 bases and J by 8 bases, 13 bases remained unmatched. Germline V CDR1 and CDR2: LNHDA, SQIVND (reference sequence). The full variable domain, with the rest looked up from reference TRBV19 and TRBJ1-2, is DGGITQSPKYLFRKEGQNVTLSCEQNLNHDAMYWYRQDPGQGLRLIYYSQIVNDFQKGDIAEGYSVSREKKESFPLTVTSAQKNPTAFYLCASRSGQGRDGYTFGSGTRLTVV.

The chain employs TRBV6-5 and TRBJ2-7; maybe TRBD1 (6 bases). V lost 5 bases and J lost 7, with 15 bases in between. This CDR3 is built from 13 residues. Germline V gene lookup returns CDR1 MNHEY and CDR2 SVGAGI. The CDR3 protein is CASSEQGAREQYF. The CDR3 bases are TGTGCCAGCAGTGAACAGGGCGCGAGGGAGCAGTACTTC.

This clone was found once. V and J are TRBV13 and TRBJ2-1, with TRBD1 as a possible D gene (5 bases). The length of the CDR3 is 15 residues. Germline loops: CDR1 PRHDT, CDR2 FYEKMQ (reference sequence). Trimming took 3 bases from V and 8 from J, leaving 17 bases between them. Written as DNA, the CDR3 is TGTGCCAGCAGCTTCCAAATCGGACATTACGATGAGCAGTTCTTC. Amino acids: CASSFQIGHYDEQFF.

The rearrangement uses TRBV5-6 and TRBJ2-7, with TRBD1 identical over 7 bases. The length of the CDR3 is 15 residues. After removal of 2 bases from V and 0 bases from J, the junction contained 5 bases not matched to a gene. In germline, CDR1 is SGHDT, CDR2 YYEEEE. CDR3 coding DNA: TGTGCCAGCAGCTTAACGACAGGGCTCTCCTACGAGCAGTACTTC. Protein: CASSLTTGLSYEQYF.

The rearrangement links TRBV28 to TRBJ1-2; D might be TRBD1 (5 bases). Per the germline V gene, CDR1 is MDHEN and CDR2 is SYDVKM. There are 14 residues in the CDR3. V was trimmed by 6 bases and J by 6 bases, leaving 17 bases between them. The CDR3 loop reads CASRRPGDPDGYTF. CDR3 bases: TGTGCCAGCAGACGCCCCGGGGACCCAGATGGCTACACCTTC.

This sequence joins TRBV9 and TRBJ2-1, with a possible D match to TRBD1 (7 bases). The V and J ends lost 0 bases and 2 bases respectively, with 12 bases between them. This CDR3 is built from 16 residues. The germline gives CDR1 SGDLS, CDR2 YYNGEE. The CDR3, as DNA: TGTGCCAGCAGCGTAGTAGGAGGGGGCCCCTACAATGAGCAGTTCTTC. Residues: CASSVVGGGPYNEQFF.

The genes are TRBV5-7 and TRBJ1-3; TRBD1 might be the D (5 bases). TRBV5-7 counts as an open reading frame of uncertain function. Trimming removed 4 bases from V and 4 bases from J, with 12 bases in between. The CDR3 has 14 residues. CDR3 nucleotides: TGTGCCAGCAGCGTGGGACCTGGGGGAAACACCATATATTTT. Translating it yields CASSVGPGGNTIYF.

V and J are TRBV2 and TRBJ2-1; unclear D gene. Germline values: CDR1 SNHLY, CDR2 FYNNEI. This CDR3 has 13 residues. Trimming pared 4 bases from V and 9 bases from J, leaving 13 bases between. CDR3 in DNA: TGTGCCAGCAGTGCTAGGCAGTCGGGTGAGCAGTTCTTC. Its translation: CASSARQSGEQFF.

In nucleotides, the CDR3 is TGTGCCAGCAGCCCCCGGACAGAACCTAACTATGGCTACACCTTC. Amino acid sequence: CASSPRTEPNYGYTF. The V call is TRBV5-4, the J call TRBJ1-2; weak D call: TRBD1 (6 bases). Germline assignment: CDR1 SGHNT and CDR2 YYREEE (reference sequence). The CDR3 has 15 amino acids. The V gene lost 4 bases and the J gene lost 0 bases, with 13 bases spanning the gap.

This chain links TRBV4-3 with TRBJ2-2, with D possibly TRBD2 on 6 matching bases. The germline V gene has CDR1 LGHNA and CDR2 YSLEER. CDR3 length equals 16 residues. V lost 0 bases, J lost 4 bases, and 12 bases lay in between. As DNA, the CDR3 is TGCGCCAGCAGCCAAGAGGGGACTCCCTTCACCGGGGAGCTGTTTTTT. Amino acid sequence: CASSQEGTPFTGELFF.

Written as DNA, the CDR3 is TGTGCCAGCAGTGAATTCGAGGATTTCACTGAAGCTTTCTTT. It translates to CASSEFEDFTEAFF. The chain combines TRBV6-1 with TRBJ1-1; D not resolved. This CDR3 has 14 residues. The germline gives CDR1 MNHNS, CDR2 SASEGT. The germline V and J ends were trimmed by 2 bases and 4 bases, with 11 bases remaining between them.

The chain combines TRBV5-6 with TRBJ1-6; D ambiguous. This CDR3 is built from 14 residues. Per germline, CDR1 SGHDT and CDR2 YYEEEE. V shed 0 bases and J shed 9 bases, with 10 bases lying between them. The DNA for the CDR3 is TGTGCCAGCAGCTTGGAGGGCCCGGGTTCACCCCTCCACTTT. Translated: CASSLEGPGSPLHF.

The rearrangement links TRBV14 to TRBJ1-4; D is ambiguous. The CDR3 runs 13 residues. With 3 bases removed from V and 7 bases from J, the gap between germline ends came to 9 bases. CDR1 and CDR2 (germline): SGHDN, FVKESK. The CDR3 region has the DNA TGTGCCAGCAGCCATGGAGCTACTGAAAAACTGTTTTTT. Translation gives CASSHGATEKLFF.

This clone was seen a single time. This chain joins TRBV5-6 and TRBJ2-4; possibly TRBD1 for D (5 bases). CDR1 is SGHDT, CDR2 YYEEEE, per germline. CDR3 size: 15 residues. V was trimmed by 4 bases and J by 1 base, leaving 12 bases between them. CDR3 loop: CASSTPGAAKNIQYF. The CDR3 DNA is TGTGCCAGCAGCACTCCTGGGGCGGCCAAAAACATTCAGTACTTC.

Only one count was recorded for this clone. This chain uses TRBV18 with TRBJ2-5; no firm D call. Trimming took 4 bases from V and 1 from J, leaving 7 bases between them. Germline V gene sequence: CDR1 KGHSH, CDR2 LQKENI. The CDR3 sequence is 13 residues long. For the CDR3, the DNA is TGTGCCAGCTCACTAAACGCCCAAGAGACCCAGTACTTC. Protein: CASSLNAQETQYF.

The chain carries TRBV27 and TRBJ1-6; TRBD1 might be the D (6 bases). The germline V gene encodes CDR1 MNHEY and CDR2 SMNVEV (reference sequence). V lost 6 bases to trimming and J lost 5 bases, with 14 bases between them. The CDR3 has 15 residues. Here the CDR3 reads CASSRQGRNNSPLHF. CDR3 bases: TGTGCCAGCAGCCGCCAGGGGAGAAATAATTCACCCCTCCACTTT.

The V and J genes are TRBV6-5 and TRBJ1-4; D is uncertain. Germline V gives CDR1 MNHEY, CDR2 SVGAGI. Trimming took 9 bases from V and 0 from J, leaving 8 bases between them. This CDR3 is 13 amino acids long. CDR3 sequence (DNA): TGTGCCAGTGAGCCGGCAACTAATGAAAAACTGTTTTTT. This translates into CASEPATNEKLFF.

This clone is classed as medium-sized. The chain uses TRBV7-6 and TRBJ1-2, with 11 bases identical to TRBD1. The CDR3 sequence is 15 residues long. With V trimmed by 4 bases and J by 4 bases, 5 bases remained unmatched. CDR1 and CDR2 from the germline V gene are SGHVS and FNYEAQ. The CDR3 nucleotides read TGTGCCAGCAGCTCTACGGGACAGGGGGTCTATGGCTACACCTTC. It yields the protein CASSSTGQGVYGYTF.

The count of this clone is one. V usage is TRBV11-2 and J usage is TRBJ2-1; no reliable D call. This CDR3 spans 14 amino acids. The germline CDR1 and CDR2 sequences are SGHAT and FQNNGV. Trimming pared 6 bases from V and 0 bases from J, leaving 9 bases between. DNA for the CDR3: TGTGCCAGCAGTAAGAGTAGCTCCTACAATGAGCAGTTCTTC. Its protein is CASSKSSSYNEQFF. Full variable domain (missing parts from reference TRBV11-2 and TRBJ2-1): EAGVAQSPRYKIIEKRQSVAFWCNPISGHATLYWYQQILGQGPKLLIQFQNNGVVDDSQLPKDRFSAERLKGVDSTLKIQPAKLEDSAVYLCASSKSSSYNEQFFGPGTRLTVL.

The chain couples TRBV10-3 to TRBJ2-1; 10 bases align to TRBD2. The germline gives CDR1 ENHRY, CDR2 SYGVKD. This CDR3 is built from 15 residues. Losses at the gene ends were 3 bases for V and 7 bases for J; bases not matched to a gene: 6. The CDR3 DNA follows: TGTGCCATCAGTGACAGCGGGAGGGTTAGGAATGAGCAGTTCTTC. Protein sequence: CAISDSGRVRNEQFF.

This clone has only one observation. CDR3 in amino acids: CASSIGRGTGETQYF. The CDR3 nucleotides are TGTGCCAGTAGTATCGGCAGGGGGACAGGGGAGACCCAGTACTTC. The gene calls are TRBV19 and TRBJ2-5; 9 bases align to TRBD1. This CDR3 contains 15 residues. V lost 3 bases, J lost 5 bases, and 7 bases stayed unmatched. Germline CDR1 is LNHDA and CDR2 is SQIVND (reference sequence).

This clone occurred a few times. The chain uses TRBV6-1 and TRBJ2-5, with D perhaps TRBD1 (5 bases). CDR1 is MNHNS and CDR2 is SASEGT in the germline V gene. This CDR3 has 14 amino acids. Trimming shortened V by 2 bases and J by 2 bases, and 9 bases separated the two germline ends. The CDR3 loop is CASSELGRQETQYF. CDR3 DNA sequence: TGTGCCAGCAGTGAACTGGGGCGGCAAGAGACCCAGTACTTC.

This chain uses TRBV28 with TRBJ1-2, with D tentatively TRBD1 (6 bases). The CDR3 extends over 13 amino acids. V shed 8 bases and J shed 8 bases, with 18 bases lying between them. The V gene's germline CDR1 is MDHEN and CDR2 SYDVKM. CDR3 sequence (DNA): TGTGCCAGCCAAAAGGGGGGAAGGGACGGCTACACCTTC. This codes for CASQKGGRDGYTF.

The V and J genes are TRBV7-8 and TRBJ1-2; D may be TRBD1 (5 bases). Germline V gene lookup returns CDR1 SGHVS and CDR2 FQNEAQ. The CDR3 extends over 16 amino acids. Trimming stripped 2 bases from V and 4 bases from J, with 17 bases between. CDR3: CASSLRDQGASYGYTF. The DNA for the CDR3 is TGTGCCAGCAGCTTAAGAGATCAAGGGGCGAGCTATGGCTACACCTTC.